The 7 T cell receptor beta chains in this list originate from one sample, sequenced in a study of immune evolution from preneoplasia to lung adenocarcinoma. The protocol was immunoSEQ multiplex PCR, while the TCRdb copy is restricted to in-frame clones and leaves out a portion. The sample shows around 9,900 clones, 85% to 90% of them seen only once. The sequenced sample was FFPE invasive lung adenocarcinoma tissue. These receptors were obtained from a person between 70 and 80 years old with invasive lung adenocarcinoma. Some clones in this sample may be carry-over from other donors' samples.

The chain uses TRBV7-9 and TRBJ2-2; D is undetermined. CDR1 and CDR2 from the germline V gene are SEHNR and FQNEAQ (reference sequence). CDR3 length: 13 amino acids. Trimming removed 5 bases from V and 1 base from J, with 5 bases in between. CDR3 nucleotide sequence: TGTGCCAGCAGCCCTGGGAACACCGGGGAGCTGTTTTTT. Translating it yields CASSPGNTGELFF.

The chain is built from TRBV10-3 and TRBJ2-7; D possibly uses TRBD1 or TRBD2 (5 bases each). Germline CDR1 ENHRY, CDR2 SYGVKD. V lost 2 bases and J lost 5, with 13 bases in between. The CDR3 is 14 residues long. The CDR3 bases are TGTGCCATCAGTGAGGAGGGGACGTATGACGAGCAGTACTTC. Translation: CAISEEGTYDEQYF.

The chain is built from TRBV29-1 and TRBJ2-2; 7 bases match TRBD1. The CDR3 runs 13 residues. Germline lookup yields CDR1 SQVTM and CDR2 ANQGSEA. The ends lost 4 bases at V and 7 bases at J; junction bases unmatched: 6. In DNA, the CDR3 is TGCAGCGTTGCCAGGGACAGAGGCGGGGAGCTGTTTTTT. It encodes CSVARDRGGELFF.

The chain recombines TRBV28 with TRBJ1-2; no definite D call. Trimming pared 6 bases from V and 0 bases from J, leaving 8 bases between. The CDR3 consists of 13 residues. Germline-derived CDR1 and CDR2 are MDHEN and SYDVKM. The CDR3 coding sequence is TGTGCCAGCAGGACTCAAGCTAACTATGGCTACACCTTC. This gives the protein CASRTQANYGYTF.

This rearrangement joins TRBV5-1 to TRBJ2-5, with D perhaps matching TRBD2 (5 bases). The CDR3 contains 16 residues. From germline, CDR1 is SGHRS and CDR2 YFSETQ. V was pared by 0 bases and J by 2 bases, with 14 bases between. CDR3 protein: CASSLAGVPSQETQYF. The CDR3 DNA follows: TGCGCCAGCAGCTTGGCCGGGGTTCCCAGTCAAGAGACCCAGTACTTC.

The chain couples TRBV27 to TRBJ2-5; 9 bases are shared with TRBD1. The CDR3 is made up of 15 amino acids. Germline values: CDR1 MNHEY, CDR2 SMNVEV (reference sequence). The V segment lost 6 bases and the J segment 5 bases; nucleotides outside the gene matches: 10. The chain's CDR3 is CASSHWDRVTETQYF. The CDR3 nucleotides are TGTGCCAGCAGCCATTGGGACAGGGTGACGGAGACCCAGTACTTC.

This chain connects TRBV7-9 to TRBJ2-1; D is possibly TRBD2 (6 bases). Trimming pared 5 bases from V and 3 bases from J, leaving 11 bases between. The CDR3 extends over 14 amino acids. CDR1 is SEHNR, CDR2 FQNEAQ, per germline (reference sequence). CDR3: CASSPRRGYNEQFF. The CDR3 DNA is TGTGCCAGCAGCCCCCGGCGGGGCTACAATGAGCAGTTCTTC.